A selection of T cell receptor beta chains follows, all from one sample in a study of cytomegalovirus exposure and HLA in healthy donors. Libraries were prepared by immunoSEQ multiplex PCR; TCRdb keeps only in-frame clonotypes and omits some of them. The data show 150,000 to 200,000 clones, approximately 84% seen once. Sequenced input: PBMCs. These receptors all come from a man in his thirties or forties in good health and CMV-seropositive. CDR3s include the opening cysteine and the closing phenylalanine or tryptophan. A D gene is named only where the DNA matches it firmly. A clone size is listed for some rows: how often the clone was seen (once, few, many), or a class if it is expanded.

size: -; D: -; J: TRBJ2-1; V: TRBV7-8; DNA: TGTGCCAGCAGCTTTGGCACAGGGTCCGACAATGAGCAGTTCTTC; CDR3: CASSFGTGSDNEQFF
size: -; D: -; J: TRBJ1-4; V: TRBV2; DNA: TGTGCCAGCAATCTCGGGGGGGATGAAAAACTGTTTTTT; CDR3: CASNLGGDEKLFF
size: -; D: TRBD2; J: TRBJ2-3; V: TRBV9; DNA: TGTGCCAGCAGCGTTAGCGGGATGAAAACAGATACGCAGTATTTT; CDR3: CASSVSGMKTDTQYF
size: -; D: -; J: TRBJ1-1; V: TRBV25-1; DNA: TGTGCCAGCAGTCCAGTAGGGGCCAACACTGAAGCTTTCTTT; CDR3: CASSPVGANTEAFF
size: -; D: TRBD2; J: TRBJ2-3; V: TRBV5-4; DNA: TGTGCCACCCGGACTAGCGGAGGCACAGATACGCAGTATTTT; CDR3: CATRTSGGTDTQYF
size: -; D: TRBD2; J: TRBJ2-1; V: TRBV5-4; DNA: TGTGCCAGCGCAAGGGAGCGGGGGGTTAATGAGCAGTTCTTC; CDR3: CASARERGVNEQFF
size: -; D: TRBD2; J: TRBJ2-7; V: TRBV9; DNA: TGTGCCAGCAGCCACCCGGTCGGGACTAGCGGGCTGAGCTCCTACGAGCAGTACTTC; CDR3: CASSHPVGTSGLSSYEQYF
size: few; D: TRBD2; J: TRBJ2-5; V: TRBV2; DNA: TGTGCCAGCAATCCTAGCGGGGGCGGGGAGACCCAGTACTTC; CDR3: CASNPSGGGETQYF
size: -; D: TRBD1; J: TRBJ1-1; V: TRBV19; DNA: TGTGCCAGTAGGGGACAGGGGAACACTGAAGCTTTCTTT; CDR3: CASRGQGNTEAFF
size: -; D: -; J: TRBJ1-5; V: TRBV19; DNA: TGTGCCAGTAGTAACCCTGACACGGACTATCAGCCCCAGCATTTT; CDR3: CASSNPDTDYQPQHF
size: -; D: -; J: TRBJ1-2; V: TRBV9; DNA: TGTGCCAGCAGCGTAGGTAACGGTAACTATGGCTACACCTTC; CDR3: CASSVGNGNYGYTF
size: few; D: -; J: TRBJ1-5; V: TRBV6-6; DNA: TGTGCCAGTAACAATCAGCCCCAGCATTTT; CDR3: CASNNQPQHF
size: -; D: TRBD1; J: TRBJ2-5; V: TRBV30; DNA: TGTGCCTGGAGTGGAGGTAGCAGGGGGCAAGAGACCCAGTACTTC; CDR3: CAWSGGSRGQETQYF
size: -; D: TRBD1; J: TRBJ2-2; V: TRBV28; DNA: TGTGCCAGCAGCCCATGGGACAGGGGACTCACCGGGGAGCTGTTTTTT; CDR3: CASSPWDRGLTGELFF
size: once; D: -; J: TRBJ1-4; V: TRBV6-1; DNA: TGTGCCAGCAGTACCCGGTCCTACTCTAATGAAAAACTGTTTTTT; CDR3: CASSTRSYSNEKLFF
size: -; D: -; J: TRBJ1-5; V: TRBV7-2; DNA: TGTGCCAGCAGCTTAGCTCCGGAGTATAGCAATCAGCCCCAGCATTTT; CDR3: CASSLAPEYSNQPQHF
size: -; D: -; J: TRBJ1-2; V: TRBV6-1; DNA: TGTGCCAGCAGTGAAAGCAGGGAATACTATGGCTACACCTTC; CDR3: CASSESREYYGYTF
size: -; D: TRBD2; J: TRBJ2-1; V: TRBV30; DNA: TGTGCCTGGAGTGTGGGACTAGCGAAGAATGAGCAGTTCTTC; CDR3: CAWSVGLAKNEQFF
size: -; D: TRBD1; J: TRBJ2-7; V: TRBV14; DNA: TGTGCCAGCAGTGTAAGGACAGGAGGCGAGCAGTACTTC; CDR3: CASSVRTGGEQYF
size: -; D: -; J: TRBJ1-2; V: TRBV6-1; DNA: TGTGCCAGCAGCGGAGATTATGGCTACACCTTC; CDR3: CASSGDYGYTF